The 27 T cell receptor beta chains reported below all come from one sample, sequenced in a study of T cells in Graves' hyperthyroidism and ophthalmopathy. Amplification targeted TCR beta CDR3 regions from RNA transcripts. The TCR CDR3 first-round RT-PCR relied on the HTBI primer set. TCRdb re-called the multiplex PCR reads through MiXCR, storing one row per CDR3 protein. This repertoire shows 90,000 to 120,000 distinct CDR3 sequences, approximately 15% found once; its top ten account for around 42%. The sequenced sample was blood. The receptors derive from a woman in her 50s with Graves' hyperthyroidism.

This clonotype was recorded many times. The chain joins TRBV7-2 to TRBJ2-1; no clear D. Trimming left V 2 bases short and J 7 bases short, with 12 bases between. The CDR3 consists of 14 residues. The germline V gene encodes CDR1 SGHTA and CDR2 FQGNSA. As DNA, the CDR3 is TGTGCCAGCAGCTTAAATCAGCTGGGGAATGAGCAGTTCTTC. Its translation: CASSLNQLGNEQFF. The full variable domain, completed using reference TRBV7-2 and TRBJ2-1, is GAGVSQSPSNKVTEKGKDVELRCDPISGHTALYWYRQSLGQGLEFLIYFQGNSAPDKSGLPSDRFSAERTGGSVSTLTIQRTQQEDSAVYLCASSLNQLGNEQFFGPGTRLTVL.

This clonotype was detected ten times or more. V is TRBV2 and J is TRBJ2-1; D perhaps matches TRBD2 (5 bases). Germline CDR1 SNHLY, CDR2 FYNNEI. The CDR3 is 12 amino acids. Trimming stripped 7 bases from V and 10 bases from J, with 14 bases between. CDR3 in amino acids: CASTPLGGEQFF. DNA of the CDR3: TGTGCCAGCACCCCGCTCGGAGGCGAGCAGTTCTTC.

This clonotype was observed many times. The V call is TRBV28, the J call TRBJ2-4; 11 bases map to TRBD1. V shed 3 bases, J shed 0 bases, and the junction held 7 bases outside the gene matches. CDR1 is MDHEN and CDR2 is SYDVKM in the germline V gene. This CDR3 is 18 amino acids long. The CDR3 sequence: CASSFTGTGGVAKNIQYF. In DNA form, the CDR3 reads TGTGCCAGCAGTTTTACCGGGACAGGGGGGGTAGCCAAAAACATTCAGTACTTC.

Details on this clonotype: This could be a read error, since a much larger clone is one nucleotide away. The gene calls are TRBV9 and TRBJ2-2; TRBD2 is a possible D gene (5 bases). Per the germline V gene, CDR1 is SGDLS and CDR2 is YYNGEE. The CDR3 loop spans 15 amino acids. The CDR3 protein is CASSASGENTGEPFF. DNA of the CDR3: TGTGCCAGCAGCGCCTCGGGTGAGAACACCGGGGAGCCGTTTTTT.

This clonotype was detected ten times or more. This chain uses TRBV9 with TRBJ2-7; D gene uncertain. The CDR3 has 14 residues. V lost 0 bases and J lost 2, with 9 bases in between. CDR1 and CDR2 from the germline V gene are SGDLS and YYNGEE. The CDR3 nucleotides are TGTGCCAGCAGCGTAGTGGCAGCAGCCTACGAGCAGTACTTC. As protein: CASSVVAAAYEQYF.

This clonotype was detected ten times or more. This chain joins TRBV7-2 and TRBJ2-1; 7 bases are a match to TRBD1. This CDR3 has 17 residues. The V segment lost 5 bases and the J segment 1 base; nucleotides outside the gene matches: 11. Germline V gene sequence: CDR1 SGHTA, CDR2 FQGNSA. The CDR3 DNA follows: TGTGCCAGCAGCACCCGGACAGGCGCCCGGTCCTACAATGAGCAGTTCTTC. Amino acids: CASSTRTGARSYNEQFF.

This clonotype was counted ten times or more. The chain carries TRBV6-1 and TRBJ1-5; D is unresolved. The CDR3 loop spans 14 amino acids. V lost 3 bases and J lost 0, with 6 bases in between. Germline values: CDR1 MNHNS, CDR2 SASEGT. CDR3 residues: CASSEADSNQPQHF. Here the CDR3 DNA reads TGTGCCAGCAGTGAGGCAGATAGCAATCAGCCCCAGCATTTT.

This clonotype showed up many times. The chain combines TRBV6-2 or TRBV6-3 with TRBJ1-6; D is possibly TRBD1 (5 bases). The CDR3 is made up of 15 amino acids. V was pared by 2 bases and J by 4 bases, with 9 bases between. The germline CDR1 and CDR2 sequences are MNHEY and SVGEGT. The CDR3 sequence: CASSYPGGYNSPLHF. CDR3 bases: TGTGCCAGCAGTTACCCGGGGGGGTATAATTCACCCCTCCACTTT.

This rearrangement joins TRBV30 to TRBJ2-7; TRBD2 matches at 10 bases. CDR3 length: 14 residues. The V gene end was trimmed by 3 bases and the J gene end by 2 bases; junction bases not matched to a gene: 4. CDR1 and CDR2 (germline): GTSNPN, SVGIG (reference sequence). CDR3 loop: CAWSLSGRAYEQYF. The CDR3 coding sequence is TGTGCCTGGAGCTTAAGCGGGAGGGCCTACGAGCAGTACTTC.

Here the CDR3 DNA reads TGTGCCAGCAGCTTAACGAACAGGGGCCAGGCCGCTTTCTTT. Translation gives CASSLTNRGQAAFF. The chain couples TRBV11-2 to TRBJ1-1, with 7 bases aligning to TRBD1. Trimming at V came to 2 bases and at J to 11 bases, leaving 11 bases not matched to a gene. This CDR3 is 14 amino acids long. CDR1 is SGHAT and CDR2 is FQNNGV in the germline V gene.

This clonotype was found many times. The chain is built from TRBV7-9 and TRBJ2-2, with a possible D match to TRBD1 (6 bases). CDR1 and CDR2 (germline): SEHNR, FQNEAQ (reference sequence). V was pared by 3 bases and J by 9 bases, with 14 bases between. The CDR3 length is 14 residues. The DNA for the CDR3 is TGTGCCAGCAGCTTGTTTACAGGGTCGAGGGAGCTGTTTTTT. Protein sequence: CASSLFTGSRELFF.

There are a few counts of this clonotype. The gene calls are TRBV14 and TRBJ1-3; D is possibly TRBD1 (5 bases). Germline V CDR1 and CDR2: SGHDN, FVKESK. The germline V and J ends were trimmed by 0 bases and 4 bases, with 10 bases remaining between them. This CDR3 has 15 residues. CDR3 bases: TGTGCCAGCAGCCAAGAGTGGGACCCCGGAAACACCATATATTTT. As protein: CASSQEWDPGNTIYF.

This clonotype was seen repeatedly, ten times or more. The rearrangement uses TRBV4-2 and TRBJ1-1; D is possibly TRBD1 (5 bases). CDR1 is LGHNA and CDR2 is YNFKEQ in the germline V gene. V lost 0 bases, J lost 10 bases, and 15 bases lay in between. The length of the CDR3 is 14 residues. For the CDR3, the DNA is TGTGCCAGCAGCCAAGACCACCAGGGCCCGCTAGCTTTCTTT. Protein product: CASSQDHQGPLAFF.

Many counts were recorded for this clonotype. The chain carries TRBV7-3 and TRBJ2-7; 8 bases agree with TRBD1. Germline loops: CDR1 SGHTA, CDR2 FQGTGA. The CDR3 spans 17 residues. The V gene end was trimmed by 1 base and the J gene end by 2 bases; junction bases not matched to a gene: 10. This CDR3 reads CASSLNPLRTGPYEQYF. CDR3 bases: TGTGCCAGCAGCTTAAATCCGTTGAGGACAGGGCCCTACGAGCAGTACTTC. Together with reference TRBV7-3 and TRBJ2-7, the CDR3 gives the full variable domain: GAGVSQTPSNKVTEKGKYVELRCDPISGHTALYWYRQSLGQGPEFLIYFQGTGAADDSGLPNDRFFAVRPEGSVSTLKIQRTERGDSAVYLCASSLNPLRTGPYEQYFGPGTRLTVT.

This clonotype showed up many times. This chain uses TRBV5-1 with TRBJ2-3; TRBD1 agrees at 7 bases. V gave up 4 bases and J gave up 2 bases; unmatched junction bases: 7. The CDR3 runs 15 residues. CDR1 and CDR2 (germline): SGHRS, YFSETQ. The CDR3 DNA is TGCGCCAGCAGCACGGCCGGGACAGTCACAGATACGCAGTATTTT. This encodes CASSTAGTVTDTQYF.

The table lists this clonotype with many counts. CDR3 amino acids: CASSSQGSTGNTIYF. The CDR3 DNA reads TGCGCCAGCAGCAGTCAGGGTTCGACTGGAAACACCATATATTTT. The chain recombines TRBV5-1 with TRBJ1-3, with D maybe TRBD1 (5 bases). V lost 4 bases to trimming and J lost 2 bases, with 13 bases between them. This CDR3 has 15 amino acids. CDR1 is SGHRS, CDR2 YFSETQ, per germline.

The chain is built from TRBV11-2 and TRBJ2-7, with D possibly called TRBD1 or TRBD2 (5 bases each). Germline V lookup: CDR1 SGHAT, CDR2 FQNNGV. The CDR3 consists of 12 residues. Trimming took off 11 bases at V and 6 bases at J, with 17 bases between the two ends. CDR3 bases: TGTGCCTGGAATCGGGACGGCCCCGAGCAGTACTTC. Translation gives CAWNRDGPEQYF. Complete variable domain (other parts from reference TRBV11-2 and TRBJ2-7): EAGVAQSPRYKIIEKRQSVAFWCNPISGHATLYWYQQILGQGPKLLIQFQNNGVVDDSQLPKDRFSAERLKGVDSTLKIQPAKLEDSAVYLCAWNRDGPEQYFGPGTRLTVT.

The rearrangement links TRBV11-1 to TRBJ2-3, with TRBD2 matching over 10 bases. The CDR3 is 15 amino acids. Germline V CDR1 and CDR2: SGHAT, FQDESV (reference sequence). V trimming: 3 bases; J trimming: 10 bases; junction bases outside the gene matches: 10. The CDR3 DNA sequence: TGTGCCAGCAGCTTTGCGGTACTAGCGGGACTTGCGCAGTATTTT. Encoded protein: CASSFAVLAGLAQYF.

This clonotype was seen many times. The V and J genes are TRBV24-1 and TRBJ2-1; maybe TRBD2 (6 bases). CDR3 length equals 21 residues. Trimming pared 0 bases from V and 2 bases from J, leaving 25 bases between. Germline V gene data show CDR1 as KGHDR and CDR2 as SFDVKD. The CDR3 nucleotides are TGTGCCACCAGTGATTTGCGGGAGCCCTATCGGGAACGGGTCGCCTACAATGAGCAGTTCTTC. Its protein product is CATSDLREPYRERVAYNEQFF.

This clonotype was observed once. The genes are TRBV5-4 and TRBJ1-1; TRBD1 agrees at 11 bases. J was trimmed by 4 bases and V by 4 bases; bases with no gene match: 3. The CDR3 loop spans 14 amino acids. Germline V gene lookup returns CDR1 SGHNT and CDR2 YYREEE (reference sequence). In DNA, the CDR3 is TGTGCCAGCAGCACCGGGACAGGGGGCACTGAAGCTTTCTTT. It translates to CASSTGTGGTEAFF.

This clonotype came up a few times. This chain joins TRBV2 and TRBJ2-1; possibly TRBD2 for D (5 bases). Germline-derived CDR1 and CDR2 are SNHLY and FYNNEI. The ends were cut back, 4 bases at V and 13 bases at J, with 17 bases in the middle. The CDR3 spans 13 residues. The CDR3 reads CASSVSLSGAQFF. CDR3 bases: TGTGCCAGCAGTGTATCTCTCAGCGGCGCCCAGTTCTTC.

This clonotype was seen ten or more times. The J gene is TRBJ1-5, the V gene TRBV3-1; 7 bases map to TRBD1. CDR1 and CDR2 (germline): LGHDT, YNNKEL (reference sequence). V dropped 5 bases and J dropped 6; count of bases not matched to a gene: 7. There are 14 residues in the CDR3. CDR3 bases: TGTGCCAGCAGCTCCGGGACAGCGGGTCAGCCCCAGCATTTT. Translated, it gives CASSSGTAGQPQHF.

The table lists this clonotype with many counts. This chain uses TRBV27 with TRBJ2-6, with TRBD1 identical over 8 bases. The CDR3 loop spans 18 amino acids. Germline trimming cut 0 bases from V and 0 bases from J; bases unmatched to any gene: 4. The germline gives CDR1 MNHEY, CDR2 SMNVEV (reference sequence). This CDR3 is CASSLSGQGYSGANVLTF. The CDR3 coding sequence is TGTGCCAGCAGTTTATCCGGACAGGGATACTCTGGGGCCAACGTCCTGACTTTC.

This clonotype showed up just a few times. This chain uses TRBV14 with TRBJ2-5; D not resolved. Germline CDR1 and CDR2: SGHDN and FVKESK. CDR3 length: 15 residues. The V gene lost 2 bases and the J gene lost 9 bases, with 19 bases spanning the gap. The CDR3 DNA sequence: TGTGCCAGCAGCCAATTTAGTAGCCGGACCTGGGCCCAGTACTTC. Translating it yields CASSQFSSRTWAQYF.

The CDR3 nucleotides read TGTGCCAGCAGTTTCTTCCAGGGAACAGATACGCAGTATTTT. Translating it yields CASSFFQGTDTQYF. This sequence joins TRBV27 and TRBJ2-3, with TRBD1 as a possible D gene (5 bases). CDR1 is MNHEY, CDR2 SMNVEV, per germline (reference sequence). The CDR3 has 14 amino acids. Trimming took 3 bases from V and 3 from J, leaving 10 bases between them.

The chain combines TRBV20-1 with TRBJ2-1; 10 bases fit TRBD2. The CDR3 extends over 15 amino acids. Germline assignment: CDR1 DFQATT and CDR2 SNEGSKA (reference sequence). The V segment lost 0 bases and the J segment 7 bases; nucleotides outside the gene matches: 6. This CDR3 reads CSARDWASGGNEQFF. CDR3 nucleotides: TGCAGTGCTAGAGATTGGGCTAGCGGGGGAAATGAGCAGTTCTTC.

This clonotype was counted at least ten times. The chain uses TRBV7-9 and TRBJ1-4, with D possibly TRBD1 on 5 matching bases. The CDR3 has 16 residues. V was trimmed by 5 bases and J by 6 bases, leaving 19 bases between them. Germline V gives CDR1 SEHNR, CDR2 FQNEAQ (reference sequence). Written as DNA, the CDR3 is TGTGCCAGCAGCACCAATACAGGATTTTCGCATGAAAAACTGTTTTTT. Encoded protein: CASSTNTGFSHEKLFF.